This entry concerns a single T cell receptor beta chain. Its cognate antigen has yet to be identified. No quality values exist for individual bases; no much larger clone is one base distant. In the prospective study, participants were about 18 to 95 years old, resided in 24 geographic areas of the United States, and were enrolled through a virtual design. In the prospective study, cohorts were assigned on the basis of participant-reported clinical history obtained from a screening survey and a study questionnaire. Recovered participants in ImmuneRACE Cohort 3 were defined by two consecutive negative NP/OP PCR tests, clearance by a healthcare professional, or resolution of symptoms. In the prospective study, mobile phlebotomists collected whole blood, serum and a nasopharyngeal or oropharyngeal swab from each participant. Over a 2-month period, participants in the prospective study had the option of providing additional blood draws and questionnaires. Before DNA extraction, blood samples from the prospective study were shipped at room temperature or frozen.

As encoded in the germline V gene, CDR1 is SNHLY while CDR2 is FYNNEI. The CDR3 numbers 13 residues from cysteine through phenylalanine. Only CDR3 DNA remains: 39 bases, in frame from the first base. Trimmed from V: 7 bases; trimmed from J: 2 bases; junction bases lacking a gene match: 5. The data were obtained in a study of blood T cell repertoires in COVID-19 (dated by TCRdb to about 2020). Turning to the overall study: Samples from collaborators originated in the United States, Italy and Spain and spanned both the acute and convalescent phases of COVID-19. The prospective study material was composed of cDNA or gDNA derived from T cells, B-cell-depleted T cells, or PBMCs. Subjects who had been exposed to COVID-19, were actively infected with it, or had recovered from it provided the deeply sampled blood TCRbeta repertoires that made up the dataset. The repertoires were released in a freely available public database intended as a resource for research on the immune response to SARS-CoV-2. Samples were obtained from the ongoing ImmuneRACE study (first 160 participants) and from about 1,300 subjects provided by 6 global collaborators. Nearly every sample came with metadata listing a de-identified subject ID, COVID-19 status, age in years and sex. Where available, HLA class I and class II types were taken from metadata supplied by the sample provider and were not determined by assay-based typing.

Results and caveats for the whole study, not just this receptor: The quantity of clinical and demographic metadata differed by source and by participant and was supplied without curation.

TCRbeta CDR3 regions were amplified from genomic DNA by means of the immunoSEQ Assay, a bias-controlled multiplex PCR. The study's own analysis went as follows. Nucleated cell counts per sample were estimated from amplification of reference gene primers within the assay. To quantify the absolute abundance of each unique TCRbeta CDR3 rearrangement, sequence reads were collapsed and filtered. For each sample, productive Simpson clonality was calculated as the square root of Simpson's diversity index over productive rearrangements. Imported from immuneACCESS, the table was reduced by TCRdb to in-frame sequences with V and J called. These copies leave out some clones; in studies compared against another copy, an unresolved V gene accounts for under half, and the cause of the remainder is not known. V and J calls and clone size are those listed in that table; D and trimming were worked out from the DNA. The sample profile shows about 310,000 clones; 75% to 90% of them were found once. The ten largest clones take up over 8% of the sample.

Sequences were obtained from PBMCs or T cells enriched from blood (not recorded which). Rearrangement joined TRBV2 to TRBJ2-7; TRBD1 aligns with 7 central bases. The sequence was collected from a woman between 35 and 50 years old who had recovered from COVID-19. The CDR3 has the sequence CASTGQGAYEQYF. The nucleotide sequence reads TGTGCCAGCACGGGGCAGGGGGCCTACGAGCAGTACTTC.